This T cell receptor (beta chain) was found in a study of shared clonotypes between healthy human individuals. Study as a whole: Researchers assigned three CD4 naive, three CD4 memory, two CD8 naive and one CD8 memory plate to each donor. Overall study results and limits: Tissues were not sampled, only blood, and their repertoires likely differ. Among four donors, approximately 5% of naive CD4 clonotypes were found in common.

Source study methods: Filtering differed for immunoSEQ, which gave only junction sequences without quality scores. Generated by immunoSEQ multiplex PCR, the TCRdb table keeps only in-frame clones and is missing some. From that table come the V and J calls and clone size; the DNA was used to work out D and trimming. Of 850,000 to 1,100,000 clones in the sample, about 80% were seen once. This CDR3 has 16 amino acids. CDR1 and CDR2 (germline): SGHRS, YFSETQ. V lost 1 base and J lost 4; bases outside the gene matches: 9. Details on this clone: Its cognate antigen is unknown.

V gene TRBV5-1 combines with J gene TRBJ1-1, with 8 bases aligning to TRBD1. Sequences were obtained from memory CD4+ T cells from PBMCs. Subset noted: CD45RA-negative fraction. The origin of this receptor is a man in his late teens or twenties in good health. Some clones in this sample may be carry-over from other donors' samples. The CDR3 here is CASSLLRGLGATEAFF. As DNA, the CDR3 is TGCGCCAGCAGCTTGCTCAGGGGGCTAGGGGCCACTGAAGCTTTCTTT. Full variable domain (outside the CDR3, taken from reference TRBV5-1 and TRBJ1-1): KAGVTQTPRYLIKTRGQQVTLSCSPISGHRSVSWYQQTPGQGLQFLFEYFSETQRNKGNFPGRFSGRQFSNSRSEMNVSTLELGDSALYLCASSLLRGLGATEAFFGQGTRLTVV.